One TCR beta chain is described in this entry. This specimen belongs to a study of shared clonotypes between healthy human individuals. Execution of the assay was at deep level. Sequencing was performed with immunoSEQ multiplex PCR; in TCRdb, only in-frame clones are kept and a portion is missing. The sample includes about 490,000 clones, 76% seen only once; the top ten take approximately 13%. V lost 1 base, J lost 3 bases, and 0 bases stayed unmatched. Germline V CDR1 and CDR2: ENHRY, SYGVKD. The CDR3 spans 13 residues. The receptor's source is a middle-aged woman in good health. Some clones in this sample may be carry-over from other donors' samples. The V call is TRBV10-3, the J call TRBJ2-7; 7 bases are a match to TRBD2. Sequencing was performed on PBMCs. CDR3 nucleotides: TGTGCCATCAGTGAGTGGGGGGGCTACGAGCAGTACTTC. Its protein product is CAISEWGGYEQYF.